A single sample gave rise to the 5 T cell receptor beta chains below, sequenced in a study of blood T cell repertoires in COVID-19. The assay was immunoSEQ multiplex PCR, and TCRdb's table has in-frame clones only and misses some. The sample carries approximately 47,000 clones, roughly 84% recorded once. Sequences were obtained from peripheral blood. All receptors derive from a woman in her sixties with acute or convalescent COVID-19.

The genes are TRBV5-4 and TRBJ1-2, with 9 bases fitting TRBD1. The CDR3 totals 15 residues. V lost 3 bases to trimming and J lost 8 bases; unmatched junction nucleotides: 11. Germline assignment: CDR1 SGHNT and CDR2 YYREEE (reference sequence). In DNA form, the CDR3 reads TGTGCCAGCAGCTGGGGGACGGGACAGGGCCTCGGCTACACCTTC. It translates to CASSWGTGQGLGYTF.

In this sample, this clone turned up a few times. The chain links TRBV27 to TRBJ2-1; D might be TRBD1 (5 bases). CDR1 MNHEY and CDR2 SMNVEV come from the germline V gene (reference sequence). This CDR3 has 14 residues. The V and J ends lost 5 bases and 9 bases respectively, with 17 bases between them. CDR3 coding DNA: TGTGCCAGCAGTCCCCGGGCCGTTAGGGGTGAGCAGTTCTTC. It translates to CASSPRAVRGEQFF.

This clone was observed once. The chain combines TRBV5-5 with TRBJ1-2; no firm D call. There are 12 residues in the CDR3. Germline CDR1 SGHKS, CDR2 YYEKEE (reference sequence). V lost 2 bases to trimming and J lost 3 bases, with 5 bases between them. In nucleotides, the CDR3 is TGTGCCAGCAGCTTTGGGCACTATGGCTACACCTTC. It specifies CASSFGHYGYTF. Complete variable domain (other parts from reference TRBV5-5 and TRBJ1-2): DAGVTQSPTHLIKTRGQQVTLRCSPISGHKSVSWYQQVLGQGPQFIFQYYEKEERGRGNFPDRFSARQFPNYSSELNVNALLLGDSALYLCASSFGHYGYTFGSGTRLTVV.

V and J are TRBV9 and TRBJ2-5, with 7 bases matching TRBD1. The germline V gene encodes CDR1 SGDLS and CDR2 YYNGEE. V lost 4 bases, J lost 2 bases, and 5 bases stayed unmatched. The CDR3 loop spans 14 amino acids. DNA of the CDR3: TGTGCCAGCAGCAAGGGACAGATTCAAGAGACCCAGTACTTC. Its protein product is CASSKGQIQETQYF.

This chain uses TRBV4-2 with TRBJ1-1, with D tentatively TRBD1 (6 bases). The CDR3 has 17 residues. V lost 1 base and J lost 5, with 20 bases in between. Germline V gene data show CDR1 as LGHNA and CDR2 as YNFKEQ. This chain's CDR3 is CASSQAKGVGARTEAFF. DNA for the CDR3: TGTGCCAGCAGCCAAGCCAAGGGGGTGGGGGCGCGGACTGAAGCTTTCTTT.